The source of this T cell receptor beta chain is a study of CD8 T cells in Susac syndrome. When the RNA was reverse transcribed, random hexamers were used with an input of about 0.5 to 1 ug. TCRdb re-called the immunoSEQ multiplex PCR reads with MiXCR, one entry per CDR3 protein. The repertoire holds about 120,000 distinct CDR3 sequences, with around 90% as singletons. V was cut by 5 bases and J by 8 bases, with 10 bases left in between. CDR3 length: 12 amino acids. The V gene's germline CDR1 is LNHDA and CDR2 SQIVND (reference sequence). The source is a human donor in good health. The rearrangement uses TRBV19 and TRBJ2-1, with D perhaps TRBD1 or TRBD2 (5 bases each). What was sequenced was CD4+ T cells from PBMCs. The CDR3 protein is CASSRDVYEQFF. DNA for the CDR3: TGTGCCAGTAGTCGGGACGTCTATGAGCAGTTCTTC.